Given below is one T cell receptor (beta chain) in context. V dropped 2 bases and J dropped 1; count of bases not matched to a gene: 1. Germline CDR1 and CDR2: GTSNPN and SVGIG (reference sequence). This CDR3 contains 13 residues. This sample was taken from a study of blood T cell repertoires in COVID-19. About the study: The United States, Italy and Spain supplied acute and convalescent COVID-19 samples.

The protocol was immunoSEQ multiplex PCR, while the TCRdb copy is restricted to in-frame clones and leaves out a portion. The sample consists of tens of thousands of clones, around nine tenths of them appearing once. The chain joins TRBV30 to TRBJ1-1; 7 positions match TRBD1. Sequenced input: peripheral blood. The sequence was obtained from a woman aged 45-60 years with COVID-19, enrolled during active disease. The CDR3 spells CAWSWDRNTEAFF. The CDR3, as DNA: TGTGCCTGGAGTTGGGACAGGAACACTGAAGCTTTCTTT. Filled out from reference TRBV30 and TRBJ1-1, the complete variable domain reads SQTIHQWPATLVQPVGSPLSLECTVEGTSNPNLYWYRQAAGRGLQLLFYSVGIGQISSEVPQNLSASRPQDRQFILSSKKLLLSDSGFYLCAWSWDRNTEAFFGQGTRLTVV.